One T cell receptor beta chain is described in this entry. The target of this receptor is not known. No per-base quality is available; no much larger clone lies one base away. These data belong to a study of PD-1 blockade in classical Hodgkin lymphoma (dated by TCRdb to about 2020). A note on the overall study: Nivolumab dosing was 3 mg/kg intravenously every 2 weeks, continuing until either disease progression or unacceptable toxicity. To define a peripheral blood immune signature of response to PD-1 blockade in classical Hodgkin lymphoma, the study combined TCR beta sequencing with CyTOF. The research as a whole found: Lower diversity was seen in patients whose nivolumab began less than 1 year after ASCT, and these patients were left out of later analyses so that immune reconstitution would not confound the results. Baseline TCR diversity was reported to be lower in newly diagnosed patients than in healthy donors and to be lower still in relapsed/refractory patients. Trial patients with a complete response had baseline diversity similar to that of newly diagnosed patients, while partial responders and progressors had significantly lower diversity. CD4+ but not CD8+ TCR diversity rose significantly by C4D1 (p=0.0027 vs p=0.16), most apparent in complete responders (p=0.02). The study was restricted to a single clinical trial cohort, and the causes of repertoire differences, possibly disease activity or prior therapy, were left undefined.

The sample's time point label, in plain terms: cycle 4 day 1 (C4D1), after six to seven weeks of nivolumab. Every trial patient had relapsed following autologous stem cell transplantation, and prior brentuximab vedotin exposure was what differed among cohorts A, B and C. The trial cohort was composed of around 60 patients with relapsed/refractory classical Hodgkin lymphoma, for whom complete response, partial response or progressive disease was recorded as best overall response. Trial patients were treated with single-agent nivolumab in the multi-cohort phase II CheckMate 205 trial. An independent review committee assessed best overall response using the 2007 International Working Group response criteria. PBMCs from the trial were collected at three points: immediately before nivolumab initiation (C1D1), and during therapy at cycle 2 day 1 and cycle 4 day 1. Peripheral blood was collected in 8 mL Vacutainer Cell Preparation Tubes, from which PBMCs were isolated by centrifugation and then cryopreserved.

The CDR3 covers 14 residues, taking in both the cysteine and the phenylalanine. The entry retains the CDR3 DNA only, 42 bases that are in frame from base 1. V is clipped by 2 bases and J by 6 bases, and the sequence between their germline boundaries is 12 bases long. The germline V gene (reference sequence) provides CDR1 SGHNT and CDR2 YYREEE. The Qiagen DNeasy kit was used to extract genomic DNA both from unsorted PBMCs and from the negatively selected CD4+ and CD8+ fractions. Using primers that anneal to V and J segments, immunoSEQ multiplex PCR amplified the TCR beta CDR3 regions. A synthetic immune receptor repertoire was used to minimize amplification bias, and any remaining bias was removed computationally after sequencing. Regarding the original processing steps: Custom Python scripts were used to quantify repertoire diversity as the Shannon entropy index. Unsorted, CD4+ and CD8+ repertoires were analyzed separately, except in combined analyses where CD4+ and CD8+ sequences were merged in silico. A clone counted as expanded when the clone's frequency after treatment rose at least 2-fold relative to C1D1, and clones undetected at baseline were given a pseudocount of 0.5. Clones with 0 or 1 copy at C1D1 were defined as singleton clones, while clones with 2 or more copies were defined as non-singleton clones. By matching protein sequences in sorted samples from the same patient, clones expanded in unsorted samples were annotated as CD4+, CD8+ or unknown. Wilcoxon tests on paired samples were used to test changes in diversity from C1D1 to C4D1. Imported from immuneACCESS, the table was reduced by TCRdb to in-frame sequences with V and J called. These copies leave out some clones; in studies compared against another copy, an unresolved V gene accounts for under half, and the cause of the remainder is not known. That table furnishes V, J and clone size, whereas the DNA furnished D and trimming. For this sample there are tens of thousands of clones; 91% appear just once. The leading ten clones occupy 9% to 12% of the sample.

The TCR was taken from a human donor with classical Hodgkin lymphoma. The chain uses TRBV5-4 and TRBJ2-1; the D match is possibly TRBD1 or TRBD2, with 6 bases aligned in each. The sample consisted of peripheral blood mononuclear cells (PBMCs), taken before the fourth cycle of nivolumab. The bases read TGTGCCAGCAGCTTTAGGGGGGCCTCCAATGAGCAGTTCTTC. Its translation reads: CASSFRGASNEQFF.